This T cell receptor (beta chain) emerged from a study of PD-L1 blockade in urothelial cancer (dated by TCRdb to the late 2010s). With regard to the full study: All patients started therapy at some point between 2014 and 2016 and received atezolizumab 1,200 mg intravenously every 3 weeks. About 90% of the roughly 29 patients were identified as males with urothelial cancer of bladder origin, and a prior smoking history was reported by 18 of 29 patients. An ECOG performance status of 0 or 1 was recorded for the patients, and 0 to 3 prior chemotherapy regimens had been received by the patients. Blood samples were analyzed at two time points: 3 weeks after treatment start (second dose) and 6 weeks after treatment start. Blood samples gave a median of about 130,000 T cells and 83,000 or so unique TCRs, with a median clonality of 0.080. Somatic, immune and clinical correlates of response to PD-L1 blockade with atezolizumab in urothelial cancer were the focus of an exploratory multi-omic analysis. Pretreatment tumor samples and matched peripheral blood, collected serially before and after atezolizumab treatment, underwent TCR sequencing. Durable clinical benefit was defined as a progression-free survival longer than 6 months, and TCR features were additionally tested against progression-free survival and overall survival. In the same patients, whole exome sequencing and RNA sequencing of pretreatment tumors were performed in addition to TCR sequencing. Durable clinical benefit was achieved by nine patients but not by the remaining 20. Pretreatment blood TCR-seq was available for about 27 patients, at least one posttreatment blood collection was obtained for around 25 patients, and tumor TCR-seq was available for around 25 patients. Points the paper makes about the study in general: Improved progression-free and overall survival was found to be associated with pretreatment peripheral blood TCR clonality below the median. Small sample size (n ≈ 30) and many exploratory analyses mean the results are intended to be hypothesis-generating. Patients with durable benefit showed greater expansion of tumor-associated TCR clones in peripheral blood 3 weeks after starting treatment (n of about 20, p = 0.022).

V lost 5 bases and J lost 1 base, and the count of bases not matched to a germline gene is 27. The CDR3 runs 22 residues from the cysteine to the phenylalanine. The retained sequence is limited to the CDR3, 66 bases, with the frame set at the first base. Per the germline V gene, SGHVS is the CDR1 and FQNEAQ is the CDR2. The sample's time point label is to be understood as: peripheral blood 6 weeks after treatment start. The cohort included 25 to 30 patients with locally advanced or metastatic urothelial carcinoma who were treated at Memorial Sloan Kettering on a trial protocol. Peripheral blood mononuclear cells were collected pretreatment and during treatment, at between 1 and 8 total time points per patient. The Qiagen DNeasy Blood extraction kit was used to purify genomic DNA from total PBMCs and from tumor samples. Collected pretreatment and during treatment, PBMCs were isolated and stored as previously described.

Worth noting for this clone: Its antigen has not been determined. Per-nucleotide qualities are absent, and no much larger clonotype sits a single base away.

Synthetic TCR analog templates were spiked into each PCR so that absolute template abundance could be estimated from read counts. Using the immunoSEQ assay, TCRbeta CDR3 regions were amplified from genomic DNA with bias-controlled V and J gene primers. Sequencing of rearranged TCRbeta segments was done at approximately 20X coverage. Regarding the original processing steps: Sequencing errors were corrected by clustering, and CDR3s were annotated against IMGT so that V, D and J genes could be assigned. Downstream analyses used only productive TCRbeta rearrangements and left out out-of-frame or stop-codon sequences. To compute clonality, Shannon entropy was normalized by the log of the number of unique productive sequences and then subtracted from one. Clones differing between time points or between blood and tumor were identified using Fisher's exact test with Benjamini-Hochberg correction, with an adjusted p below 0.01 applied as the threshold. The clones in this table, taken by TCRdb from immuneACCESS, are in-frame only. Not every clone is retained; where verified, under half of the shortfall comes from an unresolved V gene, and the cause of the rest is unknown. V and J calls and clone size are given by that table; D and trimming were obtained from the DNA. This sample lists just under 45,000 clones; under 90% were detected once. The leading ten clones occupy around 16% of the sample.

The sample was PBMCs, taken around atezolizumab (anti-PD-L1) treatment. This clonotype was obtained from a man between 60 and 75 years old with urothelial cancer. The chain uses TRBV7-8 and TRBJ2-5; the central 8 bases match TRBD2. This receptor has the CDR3 CASSNTLFRAGGTIPFQETQYF. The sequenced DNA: TGTGCCAGCAGCAACACCCTTTTCCGGGCGGGGGGTACCATACCCTTCCAAGAGACCCAGTACTTC.